The 4 T cell receptor beta chains below all came from one sample that was sequenced in a study of molecular identifiers for immune sequencing clone quantification. TCRdb ran MiXCR on the PCR reads and lists one entry per CDR3 protein. The repertoire holds hundreds of thousands of distinct CDR3 sequences, roughly 23% seen once, with roughly 0.86% in the top ten. The sample taken for sequencing was naive CD8+ T cells from blood, with Jurkat cell RNA spiked in. Subset given: FACS-sorted CD8+CD4-CCR7+CD45RA+ naive T cells. All receptors come from a human donor in good health. Some libraries in this study had Jurkat cell RNA spiked in.

The chain is built from TRBV24-1 and TRBJ2-3; D may correspond to TRBD1 or TRBD2 (5 bases each). V was pared by 9 bases and J by 4 bases, with 16 bases between. This CDR3 has 14 amino acids. CDR1 KGHDR and CDR2 SFDVKD come from the germline V gene. Written as DNA, the CDR3 is TGTGCCACCTCTCCCGGGGCAGGGCCAGATACGCAGTATTTT. This translates into CATSPGAGPDTQYF.

This clonotype was observed at least ten times. The chain combines TRBV7-9 with TRBJ2-5, with D tentatively TRBD1 (6 bases). The CDR3 totals 15 residues. Trimming pared 5 bases from V and 1 base from J, leaving 14 bases between. The germline V gene has CDR1 SEHNR and CDR2 FQNEAQ (reference sequence). In nucleotides, the CDR3 is TGTGCCAGCAGCGCAAGGGACAATAGCCAAGAGACCCAGTACTTC. It translates to CASSARDNSQETQYF.

This clonotype was observed many times. The rearrangement joins TRBV6-5 to TRBJ2-3; D is undetermined. Trimming stripped 5 bases from V and 2 bases from J, with 5 bases between. The length of the CDR3 is 12 residues. In germline, CDR1 is MNHEY, CDR2 SVGAGI. The CDR3 nucleotides are TGTGCCAGCAGTGACGACACAGATACGCAGTATTTT. Translating it yields CASSDDTDTQYF.

A word on this clonotype: This may be a read error: a much more frequent sequence differs by one nucleotide. This CDR3 reads CASSPSDPTNTGELFF. The CDR3 coding sequence is TGTGCCAGCAGCCCCAGCGACCCCACGAACACCGGGGAGCTGTTTTTT. The chain employs TRBV7-6 and TRBJ2-2; D uncertain. V lost 5 bases to trimming and J lost 0 bases, with 13 bases between them. Germline loops: CDR1 SGHVS, CDR2 FNYEAQ. The CDR3 loop spans 16 amino acids.